This T cell receptor beta chain originates from a study of Ad26.COV2.S vaccination and SARS-CoV-2 variants. Details on this clone: Its antigen is undetermined.

The treatment denotes: roughly 19 received Ad26.COV2.S at low or high dose, single or two shots; 5 received placebo; per-sample allocation not given. Sample collection was performed on day 63 after the first vaccine or placebo injection. Donor was an adult aged 18-55 years in Boston. It was Wuhan-strain SARS-CoV-2 spike that the Ad26 vaccine vector expressed. Profiling relied on immunoSEQ multiplex PCR, and the TCRdb table lists in-frame clones only, not all of them. In the table there are 380,000 or so clones, 65% to 90% of which are singletons. Findings of the study overall: Substantial response breadth was reportedly seen for spike-specific CD8+ and CD4+ T cells after vaccination. Vaccinated individuals (as opposed to placebo recipients) had higher spike-specific TCR breadth.

The trim removed 4 bases at V and 3 bases at J, leaving 6 bases unmatched. Germline loops: CDR1 SGHDT, CDR2 YYEEEE. The CDR3 loop spans 15 amino acids. The rearrangement uses TRBV5-6 and TRBJ1-2; TRBD1 matches 10 bases. Here the sequenced sample was peripheral blood, taken in a trial of Ad26.COV2.S vaccine versus placebo. This TCR was recovered from a person aged 18-65 years who received the Ad26.COV2.S COVID-19 vaccine or a placebo. In nucleotides, the CDR3 is TGTGCCAGCAGCCGTAGGGACAGGGGATACTATGGCTACACCTTC. Its protein product is CASSRRDRGYYGYTF. Combining the CDR3 with reference TRBV5-6 and TRBJ1-2 gives the whole variable domain DAGVTQSPTHLIKTRGQQVTLRCSPKSGHDTVSWYQQALGQGPQFIFQYYEEEERQRGNFPDRFSGHQFPNYSSELNVNALLLGDSALYLCASSRRDRGYYGYTFGSGTRLTVV.